The 4 T cell receptor beta chains in this list originate from one sample, sequenced in a study of T cells in Graves' hyperthyroidism and ophthalmopathy. The investigators amplified TCR beta CDR3 regions from RNA transcripts. TCR CDR3 underwent first-round RT-PCR with the HTBI primer set. TCRdb independently ran MiXCR on the multiplex PCR reads; one entry per CDR3 protein. This sample yields 600,000 to 700,000 distinct CDR3 sequences, of which about 45% are seen a single time; less than 8.5% belongs to the top ten. The material sequenced was peripheral blood or thyroid tissue (not recorded which). The source of these receptors is an adult man with Graves' disease, either hyperthyroidism or ophthalmopathy (not recorded which).

The CDR3 loop reads CAIRTGGNEKLFF. The CDR3 DNA reads TGTGCCATCAGGACAGGGGGCAATGAAAAACTGTTTTTT. The rearrangement joins TRBV10-3 to TRBJ1-4; 10 bases fit TRBD1. The CDR3 totals 13 residues. Looked up from germline, CDR1 is ENHRY and CDR2 is SYGVKD. V lost 6 bases, J lost 5 bases, and 0 bases stayed unmatched.

Many counts were recorded for this clonotype. V and J are TRBV7-6 and TRBJ1-2; 11 nucleotides align to TRBD1. CDR1 is SGHVS, CDR2 FNYEAQ, per germline. V shed 4 bases and J 2 bases; nucleotides not matched to a gene: 3. The CDR3 totals 15 residues. CDR3 residues: CASSSGQGANYGYTF. CDR3 nucleotides: TGTGCCAGCAGCTCAGGACAGGGGGCGAACTATGGCTACACCTTC.

Ten or more counts support this clonotype. The chain has TRBV24-1 and TRBJ2-7; D could derive from TRBD1 or TRBD2 (5 bases each). V was trimmed by 1 base and J by 6 bases, leaving 9 bases between them. CDR3 length: 13 residues. CDR1 is KGHDR and CDR2 is SFDVKD in the germline V gene. The CDR3 DNA reads TGTGCCACCAGTGATTTCGGGGCAGTCGAGCAGTACTTC. It is translated as CATSDFGAVEQYF.

The chain joins TRBV7-8 to TRBJ1-5; D is undetermined. The CDR3 is made up of 14 amino acids. V shed 5 bases and J shed 5 bases, with 13 bases lying between them. In germline, CDR1 is SGHVS, CDR2 FQNEAQ. In DNA form, the CDR3 reads TGTGCCAGCAGCGTTGGGTCCAAAGATCAGCCCCAGCATTTT. Protein sequence: CASSVGSKDQPQHF.